This T cell receptor (beta chain) was captured by sequencing in a study of blood T cell repertoires in COVID-19. Across the study: Sample material is recorded as cDNA or gDNA derived from T cells, B-cell-depleted T cells, or PBMCs.

This clone appeared a few times. Germline values: CDR1 MGHRA, CDR2 YSYEKL. Trimming left V 3 bases short and J 5 bases short, with 16 bases between. The CDR3 runs 15 residues. Assay used: immunoSEQ multiplex PCR; TCRdb lists only in-frame clones, some missing. The sample contains 150,000 or so clones, approximately 80% of which appear only once. The sequence derives from a woman older than 75 with active or convalescent COVID-19. The sample comprised peripheral blood. The V and J genes are TRBV4-1 and TRBJ1-2; the D gene is possibly TRBD1 (6 bases). This chain's CDR3 is CASSHTSTGTYGYTF. As DNA, the CDR3 is TGCGCCAGCAGCCATACCTCGACAGGTACATATGGCTACACCTTC.